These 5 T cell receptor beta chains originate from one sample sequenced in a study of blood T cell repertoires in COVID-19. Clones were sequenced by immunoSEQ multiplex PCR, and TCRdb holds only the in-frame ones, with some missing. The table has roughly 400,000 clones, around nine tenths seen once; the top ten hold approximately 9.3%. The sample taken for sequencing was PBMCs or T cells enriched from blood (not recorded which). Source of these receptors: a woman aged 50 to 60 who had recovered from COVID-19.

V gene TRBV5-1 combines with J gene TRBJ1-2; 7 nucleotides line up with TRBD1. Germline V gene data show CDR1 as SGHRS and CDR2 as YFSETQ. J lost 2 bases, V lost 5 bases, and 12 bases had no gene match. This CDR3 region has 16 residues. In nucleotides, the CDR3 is TGCGCCAGCAGTCCATACCCTCCGGGACAGAACTATGGCTACACCTTC. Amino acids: CASSPYPPGQNYGYTF.

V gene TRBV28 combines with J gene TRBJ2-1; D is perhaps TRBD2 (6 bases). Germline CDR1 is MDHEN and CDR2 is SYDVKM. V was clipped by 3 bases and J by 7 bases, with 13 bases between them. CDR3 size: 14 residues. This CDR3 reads CASSFGGWGNEQFF. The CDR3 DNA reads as TGTGCCAGCAGTTTCGGGGGTTGGGGGAATGAGCAGTTCTTC.

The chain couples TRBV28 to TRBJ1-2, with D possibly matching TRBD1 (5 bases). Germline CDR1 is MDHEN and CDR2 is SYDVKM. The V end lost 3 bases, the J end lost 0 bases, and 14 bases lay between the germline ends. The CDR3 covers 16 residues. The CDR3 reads CASSFGAAGANYGYTF. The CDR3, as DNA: TGTGCCAGCAGTTTTGGGGCGGCAGGTGCTAACTATGGCTACACCTTC.

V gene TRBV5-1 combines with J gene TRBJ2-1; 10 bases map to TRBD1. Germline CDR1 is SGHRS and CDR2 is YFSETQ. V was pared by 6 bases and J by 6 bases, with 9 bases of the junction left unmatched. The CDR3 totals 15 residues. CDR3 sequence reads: CASIEGDRGFNEQFF. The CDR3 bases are TGCGCCAGCATAGAGGGGGACAGGGGCTTCAATGAGCAGTTCTTC.

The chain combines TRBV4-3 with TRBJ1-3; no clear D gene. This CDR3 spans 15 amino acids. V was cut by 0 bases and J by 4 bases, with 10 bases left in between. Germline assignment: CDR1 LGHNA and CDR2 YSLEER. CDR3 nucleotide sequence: TGCGCCAGCAGCCAAGAGGCCCCCCCAGGAAACACCATATATTTT. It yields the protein CASSQEAPPGNTIYF.